This T cell receptor (beta chain) is from a study of metastatic and nonmetastatic thyroid tumors. Overall study: The comparison covered peripheral blood and tumor or nodule tissue in malignant and benign thyroid patients. Study results and caveats: Benign nodules were reported to have significantly lower TCR beta diversity than malignant thyroid tumors, in blood and tumor.

Patients underwent thyroid surgery, and none had received any treatment before it. In this sample, this clone turned up a few times. What it recognizes is unknown. With 4 bases removed from V and 5 bases from J, the gap between germline ends came to 12 bases. CDR1 is WNHNN, CDR2 SYGVQD, per germline (reference sequence). The CDR3 loop spans 13 amino acids. Authors' methods: The study's classifier, a distant-metastasis tool for papillary thyroid cancer, was built using CDR3 differences across clinicopathological groups. TCRdb re-processed the PCR reads through MiXCR. The V and J calls here are based on TCRdb, not the publication. The sample includes over 25,000 clones, more than 14% of them seen just once.

The rearrangement joins TRBV10-1 to TRBJ2-7; tentative D call: TRBD1 (5 bases). The sequenced sample was blood. This TCR was sampled from a male donor with papillary thyroid cancer or a benign thyroid nodule (not recorded which). Some clones in this sample may be carry-over from other donors' samples. The CDR3: CASSGAGRDEQYF. The CDR3 DNA reads TGCGCCAGCAGTGGGGCAGGGCGAGACGAGCAGTACTTC.